This is a list of T cell receptor beta chains from one sample in a study of T cells in Graves' hyperthyroidism and ophthalmopathy. TCRdb recomputed calls from the multiplex PCR reads with MiXCR, one row per CDR3 protein. This table has about 590,000 distinct CDR3 sequences, approximately 15% appearing once. Sequenced: blood. These receptors came from a woman aged 25 to 45 with Graves' hyperthyroidism. The CDR3 runs from the conserved cysteine through the conserved F or W.

v_call cdr3_aa
TRBV20-1 CSASTSGDWTHEKLFF
TRBV5-1 CASSLAGGNQPQHF
TRBV12-3/TRBV12-4 CASSSGGWQETQYF
TRBV7-2 CASSHPNYGYTF
TRBV4-3 CASSPIRSGTEQFF
TRBV13 CASSKNGQAYGYTF
TRBV7-2 CASSSPGRADYEQFF
TRBV4-1 CASSLLAGPNTGELFF
TRBV6-9 CASSSGLEVGEQFF
TRBV6-2/TRBV6-3 CARLGLAENNEQFF
TRBV30 CAWSVGTGRNSPLHF
TRBV28 CASSLGGDGYTF
TRBV5-1 CASSLASQRAGEAFF
TRBV20-1 CSAPPGQGQETQYF
TRBV12-3/TRBV12-4 CASSSHLGGRTYEQYF
TRBV9 CASSGQGLIGELFF
TRBV5-1 CASSLVSGSTDTQYF
TRBV12-3/TRBV12-4 CASSLIQGGETQYF
TRBV20-1 CSAPSGGAGEKLFF
TRBV6-1 CASRKDRVVSPLHF
TRBV7-2 CASSFGPGGEVFF
TRBV6-1 CASSQDRGRQPQHF
TRBV5-1 CASSLDKLNEQFF
TRBV11-2 CASSFSLTLRFGYEQYF
TRBV5-1 CASSPPMGQSYEQYF
TRBV27 CASSSGGFYGYTF
TRBV3-1 CASSQDLVGSGRREQYF
TRBV7-9 CASSGTGQGGRNTGELFF
TRBV12-3/TRBV12-4 CASSMGQGPGYTF
TRBV27 CASIGPGDYGYTF
TRBV27 CASSLVPGLTDTQYF
TRBV20-1 CSARGGGSYGYTF
TRBV18 CASSPTRGVDQPQHF
TRBV7-3 CASSLTPAGMAGELFF
TRBV29-1 CSGGGAYNEQFF
TRBV5-1 CASSSGAGGRTGELFF
TRBV18 CASSPTQVANEQFF
TRBV27 CASSSLGNGAEAFF
TRBV11-1 CASRKGLAGVMGYEQYF
TRBV20-1 CSARRLAGTYEQYF
TRBV5-1 CASSPLRETSQTQYF
TRBV27 CASAGWETEAFF
TRBV9 CASSAGDRTNTEAFF
TRBV19 CASTPGQVVSYEQFF
TRBV11-2 CASSLYRYSPEAGGGETQYF
TRBV7-2 CASSQLTGTVAKNIQYF
TRBV11-2 CASRRPGQGKAGELFF
TRBV18 CASSPRDSKNTEAFF